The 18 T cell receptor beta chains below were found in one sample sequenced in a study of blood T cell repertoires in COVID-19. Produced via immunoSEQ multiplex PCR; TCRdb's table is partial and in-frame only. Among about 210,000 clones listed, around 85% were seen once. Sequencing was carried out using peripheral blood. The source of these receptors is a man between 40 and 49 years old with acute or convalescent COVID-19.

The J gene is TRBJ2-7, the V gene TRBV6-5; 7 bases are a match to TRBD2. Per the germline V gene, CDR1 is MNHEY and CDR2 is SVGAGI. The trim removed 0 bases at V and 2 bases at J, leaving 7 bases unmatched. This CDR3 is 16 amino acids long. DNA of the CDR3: TGTGCCAGCAGTTACTCGGTTAGCGGGCCCGCCTACGAGCAGTACTTC. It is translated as CASSYSVSGPAYEQYF.

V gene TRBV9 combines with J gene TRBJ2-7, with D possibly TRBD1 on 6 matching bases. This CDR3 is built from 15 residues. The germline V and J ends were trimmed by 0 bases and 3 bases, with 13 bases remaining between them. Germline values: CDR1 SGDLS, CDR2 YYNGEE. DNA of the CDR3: TGTGCCAGCAGCGTAGGAGGGGGAACTTACTACGAGCAGTACTTC. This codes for CASSVGGGTYYEQYF.

The CDR3 DNA reads as TGTGCCAGTACCCTCACGGCCCGGACTAGCACAGATACGCAGTATTTT. Encoded protein: CASTLTARTSTDTQYF. The rearrangement uses TRBV19 and TRBJ2-3, with a tentative D call TRBD2 (5 bases). The length of the CDR3 is 16 residues. Germline-derived CDR1 and CDR2 are LNHDA and SQIVND (reference sequence). The V gene lost 7 bases and the J gene lost 0 bases, with 17 bases spanning the gap.

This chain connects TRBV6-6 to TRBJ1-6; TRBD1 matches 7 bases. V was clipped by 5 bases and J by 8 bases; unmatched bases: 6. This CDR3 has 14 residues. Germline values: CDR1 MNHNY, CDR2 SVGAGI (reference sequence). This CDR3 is CASSQDRSYSPLHF. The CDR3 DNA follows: TGTGCCAGCAGTCAGGACAGGAGTTATTCACCCCTCCACTTT.

CDR3 DNA: TGTGCTACAACAGGGCAAAGCAATGAAAAACTGTTTTTT. Its protein is CATTGQSNEKLFF. The chain uses TRBV10-3 and TRBJ1-4, with D perhaps TRBD1 (6 bases). CDR3 length: 13 residues. Germline CDR1 and CDR2: ENHRY and SYGVKD.

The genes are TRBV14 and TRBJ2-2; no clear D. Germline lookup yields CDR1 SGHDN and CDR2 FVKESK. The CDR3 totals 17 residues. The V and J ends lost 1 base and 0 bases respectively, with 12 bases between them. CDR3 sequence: CASSQVRVAANTGELFF. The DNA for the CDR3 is TGTGCCAGCAGCCAAGTCCGGGTGGCCGCGAACACCGGGGAGCTGTTTTTT.

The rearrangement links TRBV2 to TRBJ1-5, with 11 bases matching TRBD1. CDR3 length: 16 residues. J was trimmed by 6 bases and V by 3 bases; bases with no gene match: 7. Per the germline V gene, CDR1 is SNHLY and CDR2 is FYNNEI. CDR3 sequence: CASSDGGQGAGQPQHF. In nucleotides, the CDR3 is TGTGCCAGCAGTGATGGAGGACAGGGGGCTGGTCAGCCCCAGCATTTT.

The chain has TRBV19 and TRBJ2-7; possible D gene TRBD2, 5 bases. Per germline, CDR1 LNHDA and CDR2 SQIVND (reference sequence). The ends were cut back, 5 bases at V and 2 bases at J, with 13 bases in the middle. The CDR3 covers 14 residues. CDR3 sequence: CASSSLGLTYEQYF. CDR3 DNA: TGTGCCAGTAGTTCTCTTGGACTCACCTACGAGCAGTACTTC.

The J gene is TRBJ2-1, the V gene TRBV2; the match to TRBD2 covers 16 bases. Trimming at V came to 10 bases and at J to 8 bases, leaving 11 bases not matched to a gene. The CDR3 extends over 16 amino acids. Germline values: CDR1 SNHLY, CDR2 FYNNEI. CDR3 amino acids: CATEGLAGGRGDEQFF. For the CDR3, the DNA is TGTGCCACCGAGGGACTAGCGGGAGGGCGGGGAGATGAGCAGTTCTTC.

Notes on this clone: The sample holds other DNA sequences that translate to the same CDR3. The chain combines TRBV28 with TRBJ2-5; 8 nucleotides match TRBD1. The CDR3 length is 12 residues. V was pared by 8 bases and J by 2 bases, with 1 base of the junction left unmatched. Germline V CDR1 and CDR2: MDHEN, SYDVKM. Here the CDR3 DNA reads TGTGCCAGCCACAGGGGGCAAGAGACCCAGTACTTC. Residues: CASHRGQETQYF.

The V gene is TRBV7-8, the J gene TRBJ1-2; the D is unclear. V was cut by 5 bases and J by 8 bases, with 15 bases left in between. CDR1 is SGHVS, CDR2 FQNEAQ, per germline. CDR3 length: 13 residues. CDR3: CASSPIRGQGYTF. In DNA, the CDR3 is TGTGCCAGCAGCCCGATCCGTGGCCAAGGCTACACCTTC.

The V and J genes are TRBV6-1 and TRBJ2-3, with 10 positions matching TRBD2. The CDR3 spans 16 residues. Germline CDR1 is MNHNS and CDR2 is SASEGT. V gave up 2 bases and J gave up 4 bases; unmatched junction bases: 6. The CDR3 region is CASSESSGGAPDTQYF. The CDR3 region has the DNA TGTGCCAGCAGTGAATCAAGCGGGGGGGCCCCAGATACGCAGTATTTT.

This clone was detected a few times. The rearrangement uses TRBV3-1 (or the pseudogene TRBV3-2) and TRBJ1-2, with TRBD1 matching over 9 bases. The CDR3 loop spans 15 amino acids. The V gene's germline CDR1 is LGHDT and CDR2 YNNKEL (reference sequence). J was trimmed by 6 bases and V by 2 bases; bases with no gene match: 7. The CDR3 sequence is CASSQIPGQGNGYTF. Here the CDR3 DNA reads TGTGCCAGCAGCCAAATTCCCGGACAGGGGAATGGCTACACCTTC.

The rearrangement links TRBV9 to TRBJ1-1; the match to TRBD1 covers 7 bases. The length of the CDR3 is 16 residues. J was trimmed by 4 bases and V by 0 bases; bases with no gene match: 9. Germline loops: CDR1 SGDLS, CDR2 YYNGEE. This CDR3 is CASSVDPGQLGTEAFF. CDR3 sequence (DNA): TGTGCCAGCAGCGTAGACCCGGGACAGTTGGGCACTGAAGCTTTCTTT.

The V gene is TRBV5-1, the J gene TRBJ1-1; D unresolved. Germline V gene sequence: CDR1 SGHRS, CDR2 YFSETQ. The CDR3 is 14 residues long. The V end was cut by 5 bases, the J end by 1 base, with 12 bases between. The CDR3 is CASRPPRENTEAFF. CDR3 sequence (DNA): TGCGCCAGCAGGCCCCCCCGGGAGAACACTGAAGCTTTCTTT. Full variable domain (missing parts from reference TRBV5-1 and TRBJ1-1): KAGVTQTPRYLIKTRGQQVTLSCSPISGHRSVSWYQQTPGQGLQFLFEYFSETQRNKGNFPGRFSGRQFSNSRSEMNVSTLELGDSALYLCASRPPRENTEAFFGQGTRLTVV.

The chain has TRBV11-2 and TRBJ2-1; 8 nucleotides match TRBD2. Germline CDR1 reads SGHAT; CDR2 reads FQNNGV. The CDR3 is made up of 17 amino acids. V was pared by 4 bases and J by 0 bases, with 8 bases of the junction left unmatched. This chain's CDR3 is CASSSLERGPSYNEQFF. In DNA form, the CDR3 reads TGTGCCAGCAGCTCACTAGAGCGGGGGCCCTCCTACAATGAGCAGTTCTTC.

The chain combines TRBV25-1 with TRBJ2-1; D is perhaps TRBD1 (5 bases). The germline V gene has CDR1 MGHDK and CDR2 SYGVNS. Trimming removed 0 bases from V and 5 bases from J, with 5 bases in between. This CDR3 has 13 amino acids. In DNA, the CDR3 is TGTGCCAGCAGTGAATACAGGGACAATGAGCAGTTCTTC. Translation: CASSEYRDNEQFF.

The CDR3 loop reads CASSTGTGYSPLHF. Here the CDR3 DNA reads TGTGCCAGCAGTACCGGGACAGGATATTCACCCCTCCACTTT. The gene calls are TRBV27 and TRBJ1-6; 8 nucleotides match TRBD1. Germline CDR1 is MNHEY and CDR2 is SMNVEV (reference sequence). CDR3 length: 14 amino acids. Trimming removed 5 bases from V and 8 bases from J; junction bases left unmatched: 5.